This entry lists 4 T cell receptor beta chains sequenced from one sample in a study of CXCR3-negative and CXCR3-positive naive CD8 T cells. These receptors have no identified antigens. Broader study findings: Comparison of naive cells showed more hydrophobic TRB CDR3s in CXCR3-positive than in CXCR3-negative naive cells.

5' RACE with UMI labels generated the TRB cDNA libraries. With the 5' RACE reads reprocessed, TCRdb shows one record per CDR3 protein and no DNA. Its clone listing holds 85,000 to 130,000 distinct CDR3 sequences. Sequencing input: naive CXCR3+ CD8+ T cells from blood. As to subset: CD45RO-CCR7+CD27+CD95- naive CD8+ T cells expressing CXCR3 (TNR3+). The source of these receptors is a human donor in good health. Some clones in this sample may be carry-over from other donors' samples.

The chain recombines TRBV6-2 or TRBV6-3 with TRBJ2-5. Germline-derived CDR1 and CDR2 are MNHEY and SVGEGT. This CDR3 region has 13 residues. The CDR3 loop reads CASSYRVLETQYF.

The V call is TRBV13, the J call TRBJ1-1; TCRdb returns TRBD1, unconfirmable since there is no DNA. Germline CDR1 PRHDT, CDR2 FYEKMQ (reference sequence). This CDR3 region has 15 residues. The CDR3 protein is CASSPAGTGDTEAFF.

This chain joins TRBV4-1 and TRBJ2-7; TCRdb picks TRBD1, but there is no DNA to check that call. The CDR3 spans 14 residues. Per germline, CDR1 MGHRA and CDR2 YSYEKL. The CDR3 loop reads CASSQEWRGYEQYF.

The V and J genes are TRBV5-5 and TRBJ2-1; TCRdb returns TRBD1, unconfirmable since there is no DNA. This CDR3 is built from 11 residues. The germline V gene encodes CDR1 SGHKS and CDR2 YYEKEE (reference sequence). CDR3 sequence reads: CATRGMNEQFF.